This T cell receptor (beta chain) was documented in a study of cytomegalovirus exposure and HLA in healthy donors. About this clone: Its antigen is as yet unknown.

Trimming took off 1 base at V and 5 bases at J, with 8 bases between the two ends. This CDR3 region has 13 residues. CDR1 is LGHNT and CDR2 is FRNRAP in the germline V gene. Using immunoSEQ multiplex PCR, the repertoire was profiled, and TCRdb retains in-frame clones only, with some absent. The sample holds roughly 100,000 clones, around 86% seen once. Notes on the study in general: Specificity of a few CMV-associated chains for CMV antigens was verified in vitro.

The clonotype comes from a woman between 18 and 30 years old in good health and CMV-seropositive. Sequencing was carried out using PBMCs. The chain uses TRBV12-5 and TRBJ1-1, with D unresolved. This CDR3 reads CASGLARGTEAFF. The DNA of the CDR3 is TGTGCTAGTGGTTTGGCCCGAGGTACTGAAGCTTTCTTT.